This T cell receptor (beta chain) was captured by sequencing in a study of CD8 T cells in ankylosing spondylitis (dated by TCRdb to the late 2010s). Background for the entire study: To find TCR variants linked to disease, the study profiled T cell receptor beta repertoires in ankylosing spondylitis patients and healthy donors. The full study cohort comprised around 25 ankylosing spondylitis patients and roughly 100 healthy donors. Samples of peripheral blood were taken, and for ankylosing spondylitis patients, synovial fluid was collected as well.

Measured from the cysteine to the phenylalanine, the CDR3 is 16 residues long. Only CDR3 DNA remains: 48 bases, in frame from the first base. Deletion took 5 bases off V and 7 bases off J, with a span of 21 bases between the germline ends. CDR1 and CDR2, per the germline V gene, are SGHAT and FQNNGV. Instrument used: Illumina HiSeq 2500. Quantitative 5'-RACE with molecular barcodes was the method used to prepare the TCR beta libraries. The paper's data handling went like this. Disease-linked TCR variants were identified with a new computational method built on a probabilistic model of VDJ rearrangement. The public sequencing data were trimmed at Q25 with fastp and processed into clonotypes with MiXCR by TCRdb, which kept only in-frame beta chains. Each CDR3 protein appears once, grouped with its most common genes and DNA. TCRdb, rather than the study authors, made the V and J calls. This sample holds around 140,000 distinct CDR3 sequences; about 15% were observed only once. Together, the top ten hold 30% to 35% of the sample.

Of note for this clonotype: Which antigen it targets is not known. The record has no base qualities; no much larger clone is one base away.

Findings and caveats that apply to the study as a whole: In peripheral blood, the disease-linked clones were found at relatively low frequencies and had a CD8+ phenotype. Blood from ankylosing spondylitis patients appeared to be characterized by a TCR beta motif made up of several highly homologous amino acid variants. Some TCR beta motif variants had previously been reported in synovial fluid and blood of reactive arthritis patients, which suggested common disease-initiation mechanisms. The disease-linked clones were reported to be significantly enriched in matched synovial fluid samples from ankylosing spondylitis patients.

The receptor comes from a male donor with ankylosing spondylitis. The rearranged chain carries TRBV11-2 and TRBJ2-1; TRBD2 might be the D gene, on 6 matching bases. Sequencing was performed on blood, either unsorted or a sorted T cell fraction (not recorded which). The CDR3 reads as follows: CASSPTGPGGLNEQFF. In nucleotide form, the sequence is TGTGCCAGCAGCCCAACGGGACCTGGGGGGTTGAATGAGCAGTTCTTC.